The 27 T cell receptor beta chains listed next were all sequenced from one sample in a study of cytomegalovirus exposure and HLA in healthy donors. PCR was performed using 60 Vbeta and 13 Jbeta primers. Some clones are missing from TCRdb's copy, which holds only in-frame ones; the method was immunoSEQ multiplex PCR. Of more than 90,000 clones in the sample, approximately 79% are singletons; the top ten hold around 15%. The specimen was PBMCs. These receptors were obtained from a man aged 50 to 60 in good health and CMV-seropositive.

The chain recombines TRBV10-3 with TRBJ2-7; TRBD2 might be the D (6 bases). The germline CDR1 and CDR2 sequences are ENHRY and SYGVKD. Trimming left V 3 bases short and J 4 bases short, with 10 bases between. This CDR3 comprises 13 residues. The CDR3 bases are TGTGCCATCAGTGAAGGAGGGAGTTACGAGCAGTACTTC. Its protein product is CAISEGGSYEQYF.

As regards this clone: In the same sample, other DNA sequences code for this CDR3. The J gene is TRBJ1-1, the V gene TRBV5-1; tentatively, D is TRBD1 (6 bases). Germline V lookup: CDR1 SGHRS, CDR2 YFSETQ. This CDR3 has 14 residues. V was cut by 0 bases and J by 1 base, with 7 bases left in between. CDR3 region: CASSLEGQNTEAFF. The CDR3, as DNA: TGCGCCAGCAGCTTGGAGGGACAGAACACTGAAGCTTTCTTT.

The rearrangement joins TRBV18 to TRBJ2-2; 12 bases align to TRBD2. J lost 4 bases, V lost 3 bases, and 3 bases had no gene match. The CDR3 runs 16 residues. The germline CDR1 and CDR2 sequences are KGHSH and LQKENI. The DNA of the CDR3 is TGTGCCAGCTCACCCCTAGCGGGGGGGACCACCGGGGAGCTGTTTTTT. Translating it yields CASSPLAGGTTGELFF.

The V call is TRBV2, the J call TRBJ1-6; D perhaps matches TRBD1 (6 bases). The CDR3 runs to 12 residues. CDR1 and CDR2 (germline): SNHLY, FYNNEI. CDR3 amino acids: CGGGRYNSPLHF. The CDR3 nucleotides read TGTGGGGGGGGGCGTTATAATTCACCCCTCCACTTT.

This clone was seen more than once but under ten times. The chain joins TRBV7-2 to TRBJ2-3, with 9 bases identical to TRBD1. Germline V CDR1 and CDR2: SGHTA, FQGNSA. Trimming took 6 bases from V and 2 from J; bases not matched to a gene: 3. CDR3 length equals 14 residues. The CDR3 region has the DNA TGTGCCAGCAGATGGACAGGGGACACAGATACGCAGTATTTT. Translating gives CASRWTGDTDTQYF.

The chain carries TRBV7-9 and TRBJ1-6; tentative D call: TRBD1 (6 bases). CDR3 length equals 14 residues. Germline V gene lookup returns CDR1 SEHNR and CDR2 FQNEAQ (reference sequence). V lost 2 bases and J lost 10, with 12 bases in between. CDR3 in DNA: TGTGCCAGCAGCTTACAGGGGCCAGAATCACCCCTCCACTTT. Its translation is CASSLQGPESPLHF.

The chain joins TRBV6-5 to TRBJ1-4; a weak D match, TRBD1 (5 bases). This CDR3 is built from 15 residues. V gave up 5 bases and J gave up 4 bases, with 14 bases separating them. The germline CDR1 and CDR2 sequences are MNHEY and SVGAGI. CDR3 nucleotide sequence: TGTGCCAGCAGTCGTCTCTGGGGCTTTAATGAAAAACTGTTTTTT. This sequence encodes CASSRLWGFNEKLFF.

The J gene is TRBJ2-5, the V gene TRBV2; D is unclear. Per germline, CDR1 SNHLY and CDR2 FYNNEI. V lost 5 bases to trimming and J lost 5 bases, with 6 bases between them. This CDR3 comprises 11 residues. CDR3 protein: CASSTAETQYF. CDR3 sequence (DNA): TGTGCCAGCAGTACCGCGGAGACCCAGTACTTC.

In its sample, this clone is medium-sized. V and J are TRBV5-6 and TRBJ2-5; 9 nucleotides agree with TRBD2. V lost 0 bases, J lost 5 bases, and 5 bases stayed unmatched. The CDR3 runs to 15 residues. Germline CDR1 reads SGHDT; CDR2 reads YYEEEE. The CDR3 coding sequence is TGTGCCAGCAGCTTGGCCCCCAGCGGGGGGGAGACCCAGTACTTC. Protein sequence: CASSLAPSGGETQYF.

The chain employs TRBV9 and TRBJ2-2; D is uncertain. This CDR3 region has 15 residues. The germline V and J ends were trimmed by 1 base and 7 bases, with 14 bases remaining between them. Germline V gene data show CDR1 as SGDLS and CDR2 as YYNGEE. CDR3 loop: CASSVNLVHRGELFF. The CDR3 nucleotides are TGTGCCAGCAGCGTAAATTTAGTCCATCGCGGGGAGCTGTTTTTT.

J is TRBJ2-1 and V is TRBV7-2, with TRBD1 identical over 8 bases. CDR3 size: 14 residues. Germline CDR1 reads SGHTA; CDR2 reads FQGNSA. Trimming removed 1 base from V and 7 bases from J; junction bases left unmatched: 3. Written as DNA, the CDR3 is TGTGCCAGCAGCTTAGACAGGGGGTGGAATGAGCAGTTCTTC. It codes for CASSLDRGWNEQFF.

The chain employs TRBV7-9 and TRBJ2-5, with a tentative D call TRBD2 (5 bases). V was pared by 3 bases and J by 1 base, with 9 bases between. The CDR3 contains 14 residues. Germline-derived CDR1 and CDR2 are SEHNR and FQNEAQ (reference sequence). The DNA of the CDR3 is TGTGCCAGCAGCTTCAATGGAGGCCAAGAGACCCAGTACTTC. Amino acids: CASSFNGGQETQYF.

The chain uses TRBV9 and TRBJ2-3; a possible D gene is TRBD1 (5 bases). Trimming shortened V by 4 bases and J by 2 bases, and 11 bases separated the two germline ends. CDR3 size: 14 residues. Looked up from germline, CDR1 is SGDLS and CDR2 is YYNGEE. The CDR3 coding sequence is TGTGCCAGCAGCCCCCGACAGCTCACAGATACGCAGTATTTT. It is translated as CASSPRQLTDTQYF. The full variable domain, its missing parts supplied by reference TRBV9 and TRBJ2-3, is DSGVTQTPKHLITATGQRVTLRCSPRSGDLSVYWYQQSLDQGLQFLIQYYNGEERAKGNILERFSAQQFPDLHSELNLSSLELGDSALYFCASSPRQLTDTQYFGPGTRLTVL.

CDR3 protein: CATSWGWGGYEQYF. The CDR3 DNA is TGTGCCACCTCCTGGGGGTGGGGGGGGTACGAGCAGTACTTC. The V gene is TRBV27, the J gene TRBJ2-7, with 7 bases aligning to TRBD2. The CDR3 is made up of 14 amino acids. Germline V gene data show CDR1 as MNHEY and CDR2 as SMNVEV (reference sequence). Trimming cost V 10 bases and J 4 bases; bases outside gene matches: 13.

V and J are TRBV6-1 and TRBJ1-4; D is unresolved. The germline V gene has CDR1 MNHNS and CDR2 SASEGT. V was pared by 2 bases and J by 5 bases, with 9 bases between. CDR3 length: 14 residues. The CDR3 protein is CASSELQINEKLFF. CDR3 DNA sequence: TGTGCCAGCAGTGAACTACAGATAAATGAAAAACTGTTTTTT.

The chain carries TRBV15 and TRBJ1-1, with TRBD1 identical over 8 bases. Looked up from germline, CDR1 is LNHNV and CDR2 is YYDKDF (reference sequence). Unmatched junction bases numbered 10, after V lost 1 base and J lost 3 bases. The CDR3 consists of 17 residues. Here the CDR3 DNA reads TGTGCCACCAGCAGAGGTTTCGGACAGGGTTTGGACACTGAAGCTTTCTTT. It codes for CATSRGFGQGLDTEAFF. Full variable domain (outside the CDR3, taken from reference TRBV15 and TRBJ1-1): DAMVIQNPRYQVTQFGKPVTLSCSQTLNHNVMYWYQQKSSQAPKLLFHYYDKDFNNEADTPDNFQSRRPNTSFCFLDIRSPGLGDTAMYLCATSRGFGQGLDTEAFFGQGTRLTVV.

V usage is TRBV5-5 and J usage is TRBJ1-5; D is unresolved. Trimming removed 0 bases from V and 6 bases from J, with 19 bases in between. The CDR3 has 17 amino acids. Germline CDR1 reads SGHKS; CDR2 reads YYEKEE (reference sequence). The CDR3: CASSLDGRGGLSQPQHF. Here the CDR3 DNA reads TGTGCCAGCAGCTTGGACGGACGCGGAGGATTGAGTCAGCCCCAGCATTTT.

The chain joins TRBV7-5 to TRBJ2-1; the table names TRBD1, a call not compared with the DNA. TRBV7-5 is a pseudogene. The CDR3 has 17 amino acids. For the CDR3, the DNA is TGTGTCAGAAGCCTAACCCCTGGGGACAGGGTATCCAATGAGCAGTTCTTC. Protein: CVRSLTPGDRVSNEQFF.

This sequence joins TRBV27 and TRBJ1-1; 8 bases fit TRBD1. This CDR3 is built from 15 residues. V was clipped by 6 bases and J by 4 bases; unmatched bases: 10. Germline CDR1 and CDR2: MNHEY and SMNVEV (reference sequence). The CDR3 DNA is TGTGCCAGCAGCTCCCGACAGGGGCTGGTCACTGAAGCTTTCTTT. This translates into CASSSRQGLVTEAFF.

V gene TRBV7-2 combines with J gene TRBJ2-7; the D is unclear. Germline V gene sequence: CDR1 SGHTA, CDR2 FQGNSA. CDR3 size: 15 residues. V was pared by 4 bases and J by 2 bases, with 15 bases between. In DNA, the CDR3 is TGTGCCAGCAGCTCGAACTATTATGAGGCCTACGAGCAGTACTTC. Translating gives CASSSNYYEAYEQYF.

By sample fraction, this clone is medium-sized. V and J are TRBV19 and TRBJ1-2; 8 bases line up with TRBD1. The V gene's germline CDR1 is LNHDA and CDR2 SQIVND (reference sequence). V gave up 6 bases and J gave up 6 bases; unmatched junction bases: 9. This CDR3 spans 14 amino acids. The DNA of the CDR3 is TGTGCCAGTAGAGTCAGGACAGGGCCTGATGGCTACACCTTC. Its protein is CASRVRTGPDGYTF.

The V and J genes are TRBV7-2 and TRBJ2-1, with TRBD2 matching over 8 bases. The V gene's germline CDR1 is SGHTA and CDR2 FQGNSA. V lost 4 bases and J lost 4; bases outside the gene matches: 9. The CDR3 sequence is 16 residues long. The CDR3 loop is CASSSIWSSGYNEQFF. DNA for the CDR3: TGTGCCAGCAGCTCGATTTGGTCTAGCGGGTACAATGAGCAGTTCTTC.

The chain couples TRBV5-1 to TRBJ2-4; a weak D match, TRBD2 (5 bases). CDR1 and CDR2 (germline): SGHRS, YFSETQ. Trimming pared 4 bases from V and 3 bases from J, leaving 14 bases between. The CDR3 is made up of 15 amino acids. The CDR3 nucleotides read TGCGCCAGCAGCCCCGTTAGCGAGGTCAAAAACATTCAGTACTTC. Protein sequence: CASSPVSEVKNIQYF. Full variable domain (missing parts from reference TRBV5-1 and TRBJ2-4): KAGVTQTPRYLIKTRGQQVTLSCSPISGHRSVSWYQQTPGQGLQFLFEYFSETQRNKGNFPGRFSGRQFSNSRSEMNVSTLELGDSALYLCASSPVSEVKNIQYFGAGTRLSVL.

The chain recombines TRBV4-3 with TRBJ2-7; D possibly corresponds to TRBD2 (5 bases). Per the germline V gene, CDR1 is LGHNA and CDR2 is YSLEER. With 0 bases removed from V and 3 bases from J, the gap between germline ends came to 15 bases. The CDR3 is 16 residues long. CDR3 in amino acids: CASSQDYEGRFYEQYF. The CDR3 region has the DNA TGCGCCAGCAGCCAAGACTATGAGGGCCGGTTCTACGAGCAGTACTTC.

This clone was observed a few times. The rearrangement joins TRBV5-6 to TRBJ1-2; D possibly corresponds to TRBD1 (6 bases). This CDR3 contains 13 residues. Per the germline V gene, CDR1 is SGHDT and CDR2 is YYEEEE. The ends were cut back, 2 bases at V and 2 bases at J, with 7 bases in the middle. The CDR3 sequence: CASSFDRNYGYTF. In nucleotides, the CDR3 is TGTGCCAGCAGCTTTGACAGGAACTATGGCTACACCTTC.

The rearrangement joins TRBV4-1 to TRBJ2-5; 8 bases map to TRBD1. V lost 4 bases, J lost 5 bases, and 12 bases stayed unmatched. This CDR3 comprises 16 residues. Germline V gene lookup returns CDR1 MGHRA and CDR2 YSYEKL. The CDR3 here is CASSPRTGPTLETQYF. The DNA for the CDR3 is TGCGCCAGCAGCCCCCGGACAGGGCCGACCTTGGAGACCCAGTACTTC.

The sample holds a few counts of this clone. The chain has TRBV6-4 and TRBJ2-3; 10 bases are shared with TRBD2. The V segment lost 0 bases and the J segment 4 bases; nucleotides outside the gene matches: 1. Germline V gene data show CDR1 as MRHNA and CDR2 as SNTAGT. This CDR3 spans 15 amino acids. The CDR3: CASSDSSGGPDTQYF. The CDR3 DNA reads as TGTGCCAGCAGTGACTCTAGCGGGGGGCCAGATACGCAGTATTTT.